This is a list of T cell receptor beta chains from one sample in a study of T cell repertoires in cytomegalovirus infection. From the reads, TCRdb called clonotypes with MiXCR, one entry per CDR3 protein. The profile covers roughly 500,000 distinct CDR3 sequences, with over 9% appearing a single time and roughly 10% taken by the ten largest. Sequenced: PBMCs. All receptors come from a human donor in good health (CMV status not recorded). Some clones in this sample may be carry-over from other donors' samples. Each CDR3 is given with its conserved first and last residue. Fields, in order: clone size, J gene, V gene, D gene, CDR3 protein, CDR3 DNA. D genes are given only for firm matches. Clone sizes are given selectively: once, few, many, or a class where the clone is expanded.

>many|TRBJ1-5|TRBV7-9|-
CASSLVGPGPNQPQHF
TGTGCCAGCAGCTTAGTCGGGCCAGGACCTAATCAGCCCCAGCATTTT
>-|TRBJ2-1|TRBV29-1|-
CSVEGVIGLEQFF
TGCAGCGTTGAAGGCGTGATTGGTTTGGAGCAGTTCTTC
>-|TRBJ2-7|TRBV12-3/TRBV12-4|-
CASSGRTAAYEQYF
TGTGCCAGCAGTGGGAGGACTGCTGCCTACGAGCAGTACTTC
>few|TRBJ1-4|TRBV29-1|-
CSVLGGTNEKLFF
TGCAGCGTGCTAGGGGGGACTAATGAAAAACTGTTTTTT
>-|TRBJ1-4|TRBV5-1|-
CASSLEGRGEKLFF
TGCGCCAGCAGCTTGGAAGGCCGAGGAGAAAAACTGTTTTTT
>many|TRBJ1-4|TRBV27|-
CASSLSDRSEKLFF
TGTGCCAGCAGTTTATCCGACAGGTCCGAAAAACTGTTTTTT
>many|TRBJ2-1|TRBV5-6|-
CASRIDSVFPNEQFF
TGTGCCAGCAGGATTGACTCCGTTTTTCCGAATGAGCAGTTCTTC
>many|TRBJ2-1|TRBV7-2|TRBD2
CASSAQTSPSPQFF
TGTGCCAGCAGCGCACAGACTAGCCCCTCTCCCCAGTTCTTC
>many|TRBJ2-1|TRBV10-3|-
CASETGNNEQFF
TGTGCCAGCGAGACGGGCAACAATGAGCAGTTCTTC
>many|TRBJ1-2|TRBV10-3|-
CAIGREDYGYTF
TGTGCCATCGGGAGGGAGGACTATGGCTACACCTTC
>many|TRBJ2-2|TRBV5-1|-
CASSLFGQTNTGELFF
TGCGCCAGCAGCTTGTTCGGACAGACGAACACCGGGGAGCTGTTTTTT
>-|TRBJ1-5|TRBV2|TRBD1
CASSGDRVYQPQHF
TGTGCCAGCAGCGGAGACAGGGTGTATCAGCCCCAGCATTTT
>many|TRBJ2-1|TRBV28|-
CASSPGPRAQQFF
TGTGCCAGCAGTCCGGGACCTAGGGCACAGCAGTTCTTC
>many|TRBJ2-1|TRBV10-3|TRBD2
CAISESREGYNEQFF
TGTGCCATCAGTGAGTCGCGGGAGGGGTACAATGAGCAGTTCTTC
>many|TRBJ2-3|TRBV4-2|-
CASSSRQNTDTQYF
TGTGCCAGCAGCTCCCGACAGAACACAGATACGCAGTATTTT
>-|TRBJ1-5|TRBV24-1|-
CATSADRFGQPQHF
TGTGCCACCAGTGCCGACAGGTTTGGACAGCCCCAGCATTTT
>many|TRBJ2-1|TRBV20-1|TRBD2
CSAGGTSGYYNEQFF
TGCAGTGCTGGTGGGACTAGCGGTTACTACAATGAGCAGTTCTTC
>few|TRBJ2-7|TRBV20-1|-
CSAIRGDTYEQYF
TGCAGTGCTATCAGGGGGGATACCTACGAGCAGTACTTC
>-|TRBJ2-1|TRBV30|-
CAWSATLLGNEQFF
TGTGCCTGGAGTGCTACCCTCTTAGGAAATGAGCAGTTCTTC
>many|TRBJ2-1|TRBV20-1|TRBD2
CSGAGGGSSYNEQFF
TGCAGTGGGGCGGGAGGGGGGAGCTCCTACAATGAGCAGTTCTTC
>many|TRBJ1-5|TRBV19|TRBD1
CASRTGGTNQPQHF
TGTGCCAGTAGGACAGGGGGCACGAATCAGCCCCAGCATTTT
>few|TRBJ1-2|TRBV29-1|-
CSVVQNYGYTF
TGCAGCGTTGTACAGAACTATGGCTACACCTTC
>many|TRBJ2-2|TRBV7-3|TRBD2
CASSPTSGGAGELFF
TGTGCCAGCAGCCCGACTAGCGGGGGGGCCGGGGAGCTGTTTTTT
>many|TRBJ2-4|TRBV29-1|TRBD1
CSVGRQGDIQYF
TGCAGCGTTGGGCGCCAGGGGGACATTCAGTACTTC
>many|TRBJ2-1|TRBV10-3|TRBD2
CAISESGSGSSYNEQFF
TGTGCCATCAGTGAGTCGGGTAGCGGGAGCTCCTACAATGAGCAGTTCTTC
>many|TRBJ2-3|TRBV5-1|-
CASSLWGGTDTQYF
TGCGCCAGCAGCTTGTGGGGGGGCACAGATACGCAGTATTTT
>-|TRBJ2-5|TRBV9|-
CASSASDYLGQETQYF
TGTGCCAGCAGCGCCTCGGACTATCTCGGACAAGAGACCCAGTACTTC
>-|TRBJ1-5|TRBV2|-
CASRGWGASNQPQHF
TGTGCCAGCAGGGGGTGGGGGGCGAGCAATCAGCCCCAGCATTTT
>many|TRBJ2-1|TRBV24-1|-
CATSDFGGVVGNEQFF
TGTGCCACCAGTGATTTTGGCGGGGTCGTTGGCAATGAGCAGTTCTTC
>-|TRBJ2-7|TRBV29-1|-
CSVEGSRGLPSSYEQYF
TGCAGCGTTGAAGGATCCAGGGGCCTACCCTCCTCCTACGAGCAGTACTTC
>-|TRBJ1-3|TRBV23-1|TRBD1
CASGQGAGNTIYF
TGCGCCAGCGGACAGGGCGCCGGAAACACCATATATTTT
>many|TRBJ1-5|TRBV7-2|-
CASSLARDQPQHF
TGTGCCAGCAGCTTAGCCCGAGATCAGCCCCAGCATTTT
>few|TRBJ1-3|TRBV25-1|-
CATSLSGNTIYF
TGTGCCACGTCGCTTTCTGGAAACACCATATATTTT
>many|TRBJ2-1|TRBV9|TRBD2
CASSVEASGSNEQFF
TGTGCCAGCAGCGTAGAGGCTAGCGGGTCCAATGAGCAGTTCTTC
>many|TRBJ1-2|TRBV7-9|-
CASSLSGGRDGYTF
TGTGCCAGCAGCCTAAGTGGGGGCCGGGATGGCTACACCTTC
>few|TRBJ1-5|TRBV5-1|-
CASRTTENQPQHF
TGCGCCAGCAGGACGACAGAAAATCAGCCCCAGCATTTT
>few|TRBJ2-3|TRBV6-4|-
CASRAEPLADTQYF
TGTGCCAGCAGGGCCGAACCCCTAGCGGATACGCAGTATTTT
>many|TRBJ2-1|TRBV28|TRBD2
CASSSPSAGGHNEQFF
TGTGCCAGCAGTTCACCTAGTGCGGGAGGTCACAATGAGCAGTTCTTC
>-|TRBJ1-4|TRBV5-1|-
CASSLDSPNEKLFF
TGCGCCAGCAGCTTGGACAGCCCAAATGAAAAACTGTTTTTT
>many|TRBJ2-5|TRBV7-9|-
CASSLGGVLGETQYF
TGTGCCAGCAGCTTAGGCGGGGTACTGGGAGAGACCCAGTACTTC
>few|TRBJ1-1|TRBV6-1|-
CASNSLSYTEAFF
TGTGCCAGCAATTCCTTATCATACACTGAAGCTTTCTTT
>many|TRBJ1-1|TRBV15|-
CATSTLGRPNTEAFF
TGTGCCACCAGCACGCTCGGACGGCCGAACACTGAAGCTTTCTTT
>few|TRBJ2-1|TRBV2|-
CASVLGRGAYNEQFF
TGTGCCAGCGTCCTCGGGCGAGGTGCCTACAATGAGCAGTTCTTC
>few|TRBJ2-7|TRBV29-1|-
CSVTGTGAGEQYF
TGCAGCGTTACCGGGACTGGGGCCGGCGAGCAGTACTTC
>many|TRBJ2-5|TRBV24-1|-
CATSDSSGLKLEETQYF
TGTGCCACCAGTGATTCTTCTGGACTGAAACTCGAAGAGACCCAGTACTTC
>-|TRBJ1-2|TRBV20-1|TRBD1
CSASRGQDYGYTF
TGCAGTGCCTCCAGGGGGCAGGACTATGGCTACACCTTC
>-|TRBJ1-1|TRBV10-3|-
CATQGGGAEAFF
TGTGCCACCCAAGGGGGGGGGGCTGAAGCTTTCTTT
>many|TRBJ2-6|TRBV10-3|-
CAISDRAAGANVLTF
TGTGCCATCAGTGACAGGGCGGCTGGGGCCAACGTCCTGACTTTC
>many|TRBJ2-3|TRBV20-1|-
CSARDLAGSADTQYF
TGCAGTGCTAGAGATCTGGCAGGGAGTGCAGATACGCAGTATTTT
>few|TRBJ1-4|TRBV6-5|-
CASSYSKAWEKLFF
TGTGCCAGCAGTTACTCCAAGGCTTGGGAAAAACTGTTTTTT
>few|TRBJ1-1|TRBV30|-
CAWDDRLNTEAFF
TGTGCCTGGGACGACAGACTGAACACTGAAGCTTTCTTT
>many|TRBJ2-7|TRBV10-3|TRBD1
CAISESRHRGVYEQYF
TGTGCCATCAGTGAGTCGAGGCACAGGGGGGTCTACGAGCAGTACTTC
>many|TRBJ2-3|TRBV27|-
CASSLMSGGASTDTQYF
TGTGCCAGCAGTTTAATGAGTGGCGGTGCTAGCACAGATACGCAGTATTTT
>-|TRBJ1-5|TRBV20-1|-
CSARDGEPQHF
TGCAGTGCTAGAGACGGAGAGCCCCAGCATTTT